Listed here are 31 T cell receptor beta chains from one sample, sequenced in a study of shared clonotypes between healthy human individuals. TCRdb's copy holds only in-frame clones and misses some; the assay was immunoSEQ multiplex PCR. This sample has about half a million clones; over 70% occur once, and the top ten carry roughly 13%. The sequencing sample was made of PBMCs. These TCRs come from a woman between 40 and 50 years old in good health. Some clones in this sample may be carry-over from other donors' samples.

Of note for this clone: Being one base from a much bigger clone, this may be a read error. Other DNA variants within this sample encode the same CDR3. The rearrangement joins TRBV30 to TRBJ1-4; the match to TRBD1 covers 9 bases. V was clipped by 8 bases and J by 6 bases; unmatched bases: 10. CDR3 length equals 14 residues. Germline V gene data show CDR1 as GTSNPN and CDR2 as SVGIG (reference sequence). The CDR3 DNA is TGTGCCCGGGAGGACAGGACAGGGGATGAAAAACTGTTTTTT. It specifies CAREDRTGDEKLFF.

This chain joins TRBV5-6 and TRBJ2-3; 10 nucleotides line up with TRBD2. The V gene's germline CDR1 is SGHDT and CDR2 YYEEEE. V lost 0 bases and J lost 0; bases outside the gene matches: 1. This CDR3 has 16 amino acids. The DNA of the CDR3 is TGTGCCAGCAGCTTGGGACTAGCGGGTAGCACAGATACGCAGTATTTT. Amino acids: CASSLGLAGSTDTQYF.

There are many counts of this clone. The sample carries other DNA sequences with the same CDR3. The J gene is TRBJ2-3, the V gene TRBV29-1; D gene unclear. Germline assignment: CDR1 SQVTM and CDR2 ANQGSEA. The CDR3 length is 13 residues. V lost 3 bases and J 2 bases, leaving 9 bases between the germline ends. The DNA of the CDR3 is TGCAGCGTTGACGAGGAAAACACAGATACGCAGTATTTT. Translation: CSVDEENTDTQYF.

This chain uses TRBV11-2 with TRBJ1-4, with 7 bases that match TRBD1. CDR1 is SGHAT, CDR2 FQNNGV, per germline. V shed 2 bases, J shed 1 base, and the junction held 10 bases outside the gene matches. The length of the CDR3 is 18 residues. The CDR3 DNA reads TGTGCCAGCAGCTTAATGGCGACAGGGTGGGGAACTAATGAAAAACTGTTTTTT. It yields the protein CASSLMATGWGTNEKLFF.

On this clone: Since a far larger clone is one base different, this is likely a read error. The identical CDR3 is also encoded by other nucleotide sequences in the sample. V gene TRBV7-2 combines with J gene TRBJ2-7, with D maybe TRBD2 (5 bases). V was trimmed by 2 bases and J by 4 bases, leaving 15 bases between them. Germline assignment: CDR1 SGHTA and CDR2 FQGNSA. The CDR3 is 15 residues long. The CDR3 DNA follows: TGTGCCAGCAGCTTAACGGGGTCATTCTCTTACGAGCAGTACTTC. It codes for CASSLTGSFSYEQYF.

This clone was seen just once. The chain recombines TRBV11-2 with TRBJ2-7; the match to TRBD2 covers 15 bases. V trimming: 4 bases; J trimming: 7 bases; junction bases outside the gene matches: 14. The germline V gene encodes CDR1 SGHAT and CDR2 FQNNGV. This CDR3 is built from 18 residues. As DNA, the CDR3 is TGTGCCAGCAGCTCCCGGGGGCGCGGGACTAGCGGGAGGAGGGAGCAGTACTTC. Translated, it gives CASSSRGRGTSGRREQYF.

With respect to this clone: A far bigger clonotype differs at one base, so this is likely a read error. The chain has TRBV30 and TRBJ2-2; D is unclear. The V and J ends lost 1 base and 7 bases respectively, with 4 bases between them. The CDR3 runs 11 residues. Looked up from germline, CDR1 is GTSNPN and CDR2 is SVGIG (reference sequence). The CDR3: CAWSEGGELFF. In nucleotides, the CDR3 is TGTGCCTGGAGTGAAGGCGGGGAGCTGTTTTTT.

This chain joins TRBV5-1 and TRBJ2-2; a weak D match, TRBD1 (5 bases). V was clipped by 0 bases and J by 3 bases, with 12 bases between them. This CDR3 spans 16 amino acids. Germline CDR1 is SGHRS and CDR2 is YFSETQ. CDR3 in DNA: TGCGCCAGCAGCTTGGCCATCTGGGGCGACACCGGGGAGCTGTTTTTT. Its translation: CASSLAIWGDTGELFF.

This clone was seen repeatedly, ten times or more. The sample carries other DNA sequences with the same CDR3. The genes are TRBV6-6 and TRBJ2-5, with TRBD1 matching over 8 bases. The DNA end is a closer match to TRBJ2-7, so the J assignment may be wrong. The CDR3 sequence is 16 residues long. CDR1 is MNHNY, CDR2 SVGAGI, per germline (reference sequence). Written as DNA, the CDR3 is TGTGCCAGCAGTTACCCCCCGACAGGGGCTAGCTACGAGCAGTACTTC. Translation gives CASSYPPTGASYEQYF.

The V call is TRBV27, the J call TRBJ1-2; 7 positions match TRBD1. This CDR3 contains 13 residues. The V segment lost 5 bases and the J segment 5 bases; nucleotides outside the gene matches: 5. The V gene's germline CDR1 is MNHEY and CDR2 SMNVEV (reference sequence). The CDR3 coding sequence is TGTGCCAGCAGTCTCGACAGGGAATATGGCTACACCTTC. This codes for CASSLDREYGYTF.

V and J are TRBV28 and TRBJ1-2; perhaps TRBD1 as D (5 bases). V gave up 1 base and J gave up 6 bases, with 15 bases separating them. There are 15 residues in the CDR3. From germline, CDR1 is MDHEN and CDR2 SYDVKM. The CDR3, as DNA: TGTGCCAGCAGTTTATTGTTCAGGGTCCGAAATGGCTACACCTTC. Amino acids: CASSLLFRVRNGYTF.

The chain combines TRBV5-1 with TRBJ1-3; 8 bases are a match to TRBD1. The junction had 5 bases not matched to a gene; V was cut back by 0 bases and J by 3 bases. This CDR3 contains 16 residues. The germline CDR1 and CDR2 sequences are SGHRS and YFSETQ. In DNA form, the CDR3 reads TGCGCCAGCAGCTTGGCAGGGGGCCAGTATGGAAACACCATATATTTT. Encoded protein: CASSLAGGQYGNTIYF.

This clone was recorded once. V gene TRBV23-1 combines with J gene TRBJ2-1; TRBD1 is a possible D gene (6 bases). TRBV23-1 is reported as an ORF; its role is uncertain. V lost 1 base, J lost 4 bases, and 14 bases lay in between. This CDR3 has 16 amino acids. CDR3 loop: CASSQFGTPGYNEQFF. CDR3 sequence (DNA): TGCGCCAGCAGTCAATTTGGGACACCCGGGTACAATGAGCAGTTCTTC.

This clone was observed a handful of times. The chain combines TRBV7-3 with TRBJ2-5; no firm D call. V shed 1 base and J shed 5 bases, with 14 bases lying between them. Looked up from germline, CDR1 is SGHTA and CDR2 is FQGTGA. CDR3 length: 15 amino acids. CDR3 DNA: TGTGCCAGCAGCTTAAGCCCAGGACCCTATGAGACCCAGTACTTC. Encoded protein: CASSLSPGPYETQYF.

On this clone: A single base is all that separates this from a far larger clone, so a read error is likely. The chain uses TRBV19 and TRBJ1-1; 7 bases match TRBD1. This CDR3 has 13 amino acids. The germline CDR1 and CDR2 sequences are LNHDA and SQIVND (reference sequence). Trimming removed 7 bases from V and 7 bases from J; junction bases left unmatched: 9. In DNA, the CDR3 is TGTGCCAGTAATAGACTCGGACAGGATGAAGCTTTCTTT. Its translation: CASNRLGQDEAFF.

The chain combines TRBV5-1 with TRBJ1-3; 8 bases align to TRBD1. V trimming: 4 bases; J trimming: 0 bases; junction bases outside the gene matches: 3. Germline-derived CDR1 and CDR2 are SGHRS and YFSETQ. The CDR3 extends over 15 amino acids. CDR3 sequence (DNA): TGCGCCAGCAGCAGCGGACAGGGCTCTGGAAACACCATATATTTT. It translates to CASSSGQGSGNTIYF.

With regard to this clone: This specimen includes other DNA sequences encoding the same CDR3. The rearrangement joins TRBV18 to TRBJ2-1; D gene unclear. Between the trimmed V and J ends, which lost 2 bases and 1 base, there was a span of 3 bases. There are 13 residues in the CDR3. CDR1 and CDR2 (germline): KGHSH, LQKENI. CDR3 amino acids: CASSPGSYNEQFF. The CDR3 DNA is TGTGCCAGCTCACCAGGGTCCTACAATGAGCAGTTCTTC.

On this clone: This may stem from a read error, because a much larger clone lies one nucleotide away. The same CDR3 arises from other DNA sequences in this sample as well. The V call is TRBV28, the J call TRBJ2-1; TRBD2 is a possible D gene (5 bases). V was trimmed by 7 bases and J by 0 bases, leaving 13 bases between them. Germline CDR1 reads MDHEN; CDR2 reads SYDVKM. The CDR3 covers 15 residues. The CDR3 reads CASTHRGSSYNEQFF. DNA of the CDR3: TGTGCCAGCACCCATAGAGGGAGCTCCTACAATGAGCAGTTCTTC.

The chain couples TRBV19 to TRBJ2-7, with 9 positions matching TRBD1. The CDR3 sequence is 14 residues long. V shed 6 bases and J 2 bases; nucleotides not matched to a gene: 5. Germline CDR1 and CDR2: LNHDA and SQIVND (reference sequence). CDR3 loop: CASSQTGGTYEQYF. The CDR3 coding sequence is TGTGCCAGTAGCCAGACAGGGGGAACCTACGAGCAGTACTTC.

Details on this clone: A read error likely explains this, since a far larger clone differs by one base. Other DNA sequences in this sample translate to the same CDR3. V gene TRBV2 combines with J gene TRBJ1-1; D is possibly TRBD1 (5 bases). This CDR3 has 16 residues. The V gene's germline CDR1 is SNHLY and CDR2 FYNNEI. V was pared by 6 bases and J by 4 bases, with 21 bases between. CDR3 nucleotide sequence: TGTGCCAGCAGCGAGGGGCGTGGCAGCCAACCCACTGAAGCTTTCTTT. Translated: CASSEGRGSQPTEAFF.

The rearrangement uses TRBV28 and TRBJ2-1, with 7 positions matching TRBD1. Germline trimming cut 4 bases from V and 4 bases from J; bases unmatched to any gene: 7. This CDR3 has 15 residues. CDR1 is MDHEN and CDR2 is SYDVKM in the germline V gene. In DNA, the CDR3 is TGTGCCAGCAGTTCTGCGGACAGGAGTTACAATGAGCAGTTCTTC. Protein: CASSSADRSYNEQFF.

The CDR3, as DNA: TGTGCCAGCAGCTCCGGGGGGGTAGCGGGAGCCTACGAGCAGTACTTC. It yields the protein CASSSGGVAGAYEQYF. The chain is built from TRBV7-8 and TRBJ2-7; 9 bases are shared with TRBD2. V lost 4 bases to trimming and J lost 2 bases; unmatched junction nucleotides: 9. In germline, CDR1 is SGHVS, CDR2 FQNEAQ. This CDR3 spans 16 amino acids.

The J gene is TRBJ1-1, the V gene TRBV10-2, with a tentative D call TRBD1 (5 bases). CDR3 length: 13 amino acids. Germline assignment: CDR1 WSHSY and CDR2 SAAADI. The V and J ends lost 3 bases and 5 bases respectively, with 10 bases between them. The CDR3 DNA reads TGCGCCAGCAGTGACCCTGGGGGGACTGAAGCTTTCTTT. Its protein is CASSDPGGTEAFF.

This chain connects TRBV11-2 to TRBJ2-1, with TRBD2 matching 11 bases. Germline V lookup: CDR1 SGHAT, CDR2 FQNNGV. Trimming took 3 bases from V and 6 from J; bases not matched to a gene: 7. The CDR3 spans 16 residues. CDR3 coding DNA: TGTGCCAGCAGCTTTAGCGGGAGGGCCCCCGTCAATGAGCAGTTCTTC. It encodes CASSFSGRAPVNEQFF.

The chain has TRBV4-1 and TRBJ2-7, with TRBD1 matching 8 bases. Germline V gene lookup returns CDR1 MGHRA and CDR2 YSYEKL. V was pared by 4 bases and J by 3 bases, with 5 bases of the junction left unmatched. The CDR3 runs to 14 residues. The CDR3 here is CASSLGQGLYEQYF. Here the CDR3 DNA reads TGCGCCAGCAGCCTTGGACAGGGCCTCTACGAGCAGTACTTC.

Comment on this clone: A far larger clone is just one base off, so this is likely a read error. This same CDR3 is encoded by further DNA sequences in the sample. The chain uses TRBV28 and TRBJ1-4; D is ambiguous. The CDR3 loop spans 15 amino acids. CDR1 and CDR2 from the germline V gene are MDHEN and SYDVKM. CDR3 in DNA: TGTGCCAGCAGTCCTCCGACGGCAACCAATGAAAAACTGTTTTTT. This codes for CASSPPTATNEKLFF.

The chain employs TRBV21-1 and TRBJ1-2; whether TRBD1, the table's D call, matches the DNA was not checked. TRBV21-1 is flagged as a pseudogene. The CDR3 sequence is 15 residues long. CDR3 bases: TGTGCCAGCAGCAAAGCGCAGGGGTTAAACTATGGCTACACCTTC. Translated: CASSKAQGLNYGYTF.

This rearrangement joins TRBV28 to TRBJ1-1; 7 bases match TRBD1. Unmatched junction bases numbered 7, after V lost 11 bases and J lost 7 bases. There are 11 residues in the CDR3. CDR1 and CDR2 (germline): MDHEN, SYDVKM. This chain's CDR3 is CAGRRGYEAFF. In nucleotides, the CDR3 is TGTGCCGGCCGCAGGGGGTATGAAGCTTTCTTT.

The gene calls are TRBV9 and TRBJ1-1; 9 bases line up with TRBD1. V was clipped by 3 bases and J by 4 bases; unmatched bases: 7. This CDR3 has 15 amino acids. CDR1 and CDR2 from the germline V gene are SGDLS and YYNGEE. CDR3 amino acids: CASSALDRGSTEAFF. The CDR3 DNA sequence: TGTGCCAGCAGCGCTCTTGACAGGGGGAGCACTGAAGCTTTCTTT.

The chain joins TRBV19 to TRBJ2-5, with TRBD1 matching 9 bases. CDR1 is LNHDA and CDR2 is SQIVND in the germline V gene (reference sequence). This CDR3 contains 15 residues. Losses at the gene ends were 6 bases for V and 0 bases for J; bases not matched to a gene: 5. The CDR3 region is CASRQQGANQETQYF. Here the CDR3 DNA reads TGTGCCAGTAGGCAACAGGGGGCCAACCAAGAGACCCAGTACTTC.

CDR3 nucleotides: TGCGCCAGCAGCGGGACAGGGCTTAAGTCCTACGAGCAGTACTTC. Protein: CASSGTGLKSYEQYF. V usage is TRBV5-1 and J usage is TRBJ2-7; 9 nucleotides align to TRBD1. Germline CDR1 reads SGHRS; CDR2 reads YFSETQ. This CDR3 region has 15 residues. The J segment lost 1 base and the V segment lost 4 bases, leaving 6 bases of the junction unmatched.